This T cell receptor (beta chain) was found in a study of molecular identifiers for immune sequencing clone quantification. For the study at large: With replicates, the RNA of 20,000 or 100,000 naive CD8 cells was split five ways and four were sequenced.

The germline V gene encodes CDR1 LNHNV and CDR2 YYDKDF (reference sequence). CDR3 size: 19 residues. J was trimmed by 6 bases and V by 4 bases; bases with no gene match: 19. Only a few counts were recorded for this clonotype. In TCRdb, the PCR reads were re-called with MiXCR into one record per CDR3 protein. The repertoire consists of some 11,000 distinct CDR3 sequences, with about 15% occurring once and the leading ten covering 1.5% to 2%. What was sequenced was naive CD8+ T cells from blood, with Jurkat cell RNA spiked in. Regarding subset: FACS-sorted CD8+CD4-CCR7+CD45RA+ naive T cells. The rearrangement uses TRBV15 and TRBJ2-2, with 8 bases lining up with TRBD1. This TCR was sampled from a human donor in good health. Some libraries in this study had Jurkat cell RNA spiked in. CDR3 sequence reads: CATSNSYLGQALIPGELFF. The CDR3 nucleotides are TGTGCCACCAGCAACAGCTACCTGGGACAGGCCCTAATCCCCGGGGAGCTGTTTTTT.